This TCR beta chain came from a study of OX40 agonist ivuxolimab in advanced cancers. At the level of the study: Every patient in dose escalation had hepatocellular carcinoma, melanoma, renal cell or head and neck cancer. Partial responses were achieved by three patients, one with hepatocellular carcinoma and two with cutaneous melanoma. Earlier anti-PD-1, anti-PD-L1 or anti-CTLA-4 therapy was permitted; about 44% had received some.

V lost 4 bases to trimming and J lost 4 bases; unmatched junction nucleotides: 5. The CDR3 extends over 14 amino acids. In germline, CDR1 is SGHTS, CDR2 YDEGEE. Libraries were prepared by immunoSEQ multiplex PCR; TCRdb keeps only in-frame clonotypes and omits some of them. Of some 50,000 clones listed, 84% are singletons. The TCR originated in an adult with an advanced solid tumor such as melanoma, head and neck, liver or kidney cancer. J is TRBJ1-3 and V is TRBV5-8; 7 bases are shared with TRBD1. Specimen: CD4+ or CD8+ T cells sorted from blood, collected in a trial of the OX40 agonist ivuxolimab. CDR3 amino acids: CASSRQGIGNTIYF. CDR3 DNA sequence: TGTGCCAGCAGCCGACAGGGAATAGGAAACACCATATATTTT.